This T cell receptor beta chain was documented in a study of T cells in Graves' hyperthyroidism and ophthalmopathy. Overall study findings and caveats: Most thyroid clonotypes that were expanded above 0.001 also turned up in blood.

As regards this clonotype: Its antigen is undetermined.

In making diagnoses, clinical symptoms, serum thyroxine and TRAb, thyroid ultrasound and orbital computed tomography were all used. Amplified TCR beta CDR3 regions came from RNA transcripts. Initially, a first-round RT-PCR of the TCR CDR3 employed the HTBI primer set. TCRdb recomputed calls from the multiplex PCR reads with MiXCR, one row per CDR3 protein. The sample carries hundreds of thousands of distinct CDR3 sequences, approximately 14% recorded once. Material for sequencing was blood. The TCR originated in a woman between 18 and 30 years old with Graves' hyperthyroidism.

The CDR3 loop is CASSPFDRVSYEQYF. CDR3 bases: TGCGCCAGCAGCCCGTTCGACAGGGTTAGCTACGAGCAGTACTTC. The chain has TRBV4-3 and TRBJ2-7, with 7 bases matching TRBD1. The V gene end was trimmed by 4 bases and the J gene end by 3 bases; junction bases not matched to a gene: 9. Germline-derived CDR1 and CDR2 are LGHNA and YSLEER. This CDR3 spans 15 amino acids.